These 25 T cell receptor beta chains were sequenced from one sample in a study of T cell responses to AZD1222 COVID-19 vaccine. Repertoires were generated with immunoSEQ multiplex PCR, while TCRdb's copy carries only in-frame clones and drops some. The sample has 140,000 or so clones, approximately 89% seen once. This specimen consisted of peripheral blood, obtained 28 days after the second AZD1222 dose. The source is an adult who received the AZD1222 COVID-19 vaccine.

This chain connects TRBV5-1 to TRBJ1-6, with D hard to call. Germline CDR1 SGHRS, CDR2 YFSETQ. This CDR3 comprises 14 residues. Trimming pared 4 bases from V and 5 bases from J, leaving 10 bases between. CDR3 residues: CASSATEHNSPLHF. Written as DNA, the CDR3 is TGCGCCAGCAGCGCGACGGAACATAATTCACCCCTCCACTTT.

V gene TRBV7-2 combines with J gene TRBJ2-6, with a tentative D call TRBD2 (7 bases). Germline CDR1 and CDR2: SGHTA and FQGNSA. With 4 bases removed from V and 13 bases from J, the gap between germline ends came to 17 bases. The CDR3 totals 14 residues. This CDR3 reads CASSSEGGARVLTF. The CDR3 bases are TGTGCCAGCAGCTCAGAGGGGGGGGCCAGAGTCCTGACTTTC.

V usage is TRBV4-3 and J usage is TRBJ1-2; D gene unclear. The CDR3 totals 14 residues. V shed 3 bases and J shed 4 bases, with 12 bases lying between them. Germline CDR1 and CDR2: LGHNA and YSLEER. The CDR3, as DNA: TGCGCCAGCAGCCAGCTGCGCGGGGTCTATGGCTACACCTTC. This encodes CASSQLRGVYGYTF.

This chain joins TRBV12-5 and TRBJ2-7; D remains unclear. Trimming left V 2 bases short and J 6 bases short, with 8 bases between. The CDR3 totals 12 residues. CDR1 is LGHNT and CDR2 is FRNRAP in the germline V gene. Here the CDR3 reads CASGLSGGEQYF. The DNA for the CDR3 is TGTGCTAGTGGTTTGTCAGGTGGCGAGCAGTACTTC.

This clone has just one count. This sample includes further DNA sequences coding for the same CDR3. J is TRBJ2-1 and V is TRBV7-8; 9 bases are a match to TRBD2. Germline V gene sequence: CDR1 SGHVS, CDR2 FQNEAQ. The CDR3 has 13 residues. V lost 6 bases to trimming and J lost 4 bases; unmatched junction nucleotides: 1. Written as DNA, the CDR3 is TGTGCCAGCAGGGCGGGAGGGTACAATGAGCAGTTCTTC. It yields the protein CASRAGGYNEQFF.

The gene calls are TRBV19 and TRBJ2-2, with D uncertain. CDR3 length: 15 residues. V was cut by 6 bases and J by 0 bases, with 11 bases left in between. Germline V gives CDR1 LNHDA, CDR2 SQIVND (reference sequence). CDR3 sequence (DNA): TGTGCCAGTAGCCAGACGCCCACGAACACCGGGGAGCTGTTTTTT. This sequence encodes CASSQTPTNTGELFF.

This clone came up a few times. The J gene is TRBJ2-7, the V gene TRBV19; D is possibly TRBD1 (5 bases). Germline V gene data show CDR1 as LNHDA and CDR2 as SQIVND (reference sequence). CDR3 length equals 13 residues. Trimming took 1 base from V and 3 from J, leaving 7 bases between them. The DNA for the CDR3 is TGTGCCAGTAGTATAGCTCAGGGCTACGAGCAGTACTTC. Translating it yields CASSIAQGYEQYF.

This clone was counted once. The genes are TRBV7-2 and TRBJ2-7; the D is unclear. This CDR3 is 11 amino acids long. V lost 5 bases to trimming and J lost 3 bases, with 5 bases between them. Germline V lookup: CDR1 SGHTA, CDR2 FQGNSA. CDR3 in DNA: TGTGCCAGCAGCGACCACTACGAGCAGTACTTC. It translates to CASSDHYEQYF.

V usage is TRBV27 and J usage is TRBJ1-3, with D perhaps matching TRBD1 (6 bases). The germline CDR1 and CDR2 sequences are MNHEY and SMNVEV (reference sequence). Trimming stripped 5 bases from V and 4 bases from J, with 12 bases between. The CDR3 contains 14 residues. The CDR3 DNA reads TGTGCCAGCAGTCCTGGACAGAAGGGAAACACCATATATTTT. Its translation is CASSPGQKGNTIYF.

Comment on this clone: One junction end disagrees with the germline gene, perhaps due to a read error. The chain uses TRBV10-3 and TRBJ2-5, with TRBD2 matching 8 bases. This CDR3 contains 14 residues. Germline assignment: CDR1 ENHRY and CDR2 SYGVKD. The CDR3 region is CTAGRGGAGETQYF. The CDR3 DNA reads as TGCACCGCAGGCCGGGGGGGCGCGGGAGAGACCCAGTACTTC.

This clone appeared once. This sequence joins TRBV7-8 and TRBJ1-3; D is ambiguous. CDR3 length: 17 residues. The V gene lost 0 bases and the J gene lost 2 bases, with 14 bases spanning the gap. Germline CDR1 reads SGHVS; CDR2 reads FQNEAQ. The CDR3, as DNA: TGTGCCAGCAGCTTAGCGGTGGAGGGAGGGCCTGGAAACACCATATATTTT. This sequence encodes CASSLAVEGGPGNTIYF.

This rearrangement joins TRBV7-2 to TRBJ1-2; D is uncertain. This CDR3 is built from 15 residues. Germline-derived CDR1 and CDR2 are SGHTA and FQGNSA. The V and J ends lost 5 bases and 3 bases respectively, with 16 bases between them. The CDR3 region has the DNA TGTGCCAGCAGCCCGAGTAGTCACAGCCACTATGGCTACACCTTC. This translates into CASSPSSHSHYGYTF.

V gene TRBV4-3 combines with J gene TRBJ2-7, with D possibly TRBD2 on 6 matching bases. Per germline, CDR1 LGHNA and CDR2 YSLEER. Trimming shortened V by 0 bases and J by 4 bases, and 13 bases separated the two germline ends. The CDR3 runs to 15 residues. The CDR3 reads CASSQDFGRMYEQYF. The CDR3 region has the DNA TGCGCCAGCAGCCAAGACTTTGGGAGGATGTACGAGCAGTACTTC.

This chain uses TRBV3-1 (or the pseudogene TRBV3-2) with TRBJ1-3, with TRBD1 as a possible D gene (5 bases). V lost 1 base, J lost 0 bases, and 10 bases lay in between. CDR1 is LGHDT, CDR2 YNNKEL, per germline (reference sequence). CDR3 size: 16 residues. CDR3 DNA: TGTGCCAGCAGCCAAGGACAGATTCTCTCTGGAAACACCATATATTTT. As protein: CASSQGQILSGNTIYF.

The gene calls are TRBV3-1 (or the pseudogene TRBV3-2) and TRBJ2-5, with D possibly being TRBD1 or TRBD2 (5 bases each). The germline CDR1 and CDR2 sequences are LGHDT and YNNKEL (reference sequence). Trimming removed 4 bases at V and 3 bases at J, with 12 bases between. The CDR3 length is 14 residues. This chain's CDR3 is CASSPVGEEETQYF. The CDR3 region has the DNA TGTGCCAGCAGCCCGGTGGGGGAAGAAGAGACCCAGTACTTC.

This rearrangement joins TRBV19 to TRBJ2-5, with TRBD2 matching over 8 bases. This CDR3 region has 15 residues. Germline V CDR1 and CDR2: LNHDA, SQIVND (reference sequence). Losses at the gene ends were 5 bases for V and 4 bases for J; bases not matched to a gene: 9. CDR3 sequence: CASSAPGGRRETQYF. The DNA for the CDR3 is TGTGCCAGTAGTGCCCCTGGCGGGAGGAGAGAGACCCAGTACTTC.

This clone came up once. The chain recombines TRBV7-2 with TRBJ1-1; D is uncertain. CDR1 SGHTA and CDR2 FQGNSA come from the germline V gene. With 2 bases removed from V and 1 base from J, the gap between germline ends came to 14 bases. The CDR3 extends over 16 amino acids. The CDR3 here is CASSLWGSRENTEAFF. The CDR3 bases are TGTGCCAGCAGCTTATGGGGATCAAGAGAGAACACTGAAGCTTTCTTT.

The genes are TRBV7-9 and TRBJ2-5; possible D gene TRBD1, 5 bases. V lost 5 bases to trimming and J lost 3 bases, with 13 bases between them. Germline assignment: CDR1 SEHNR and CDR2 FQNEAQ (reference sequence). The CDR3 loop spans 14 amino acids. This chain's CDR3 is CASSRPGSKETQYF. CDR3 nucleotides: TGTGCCAGCAGCAGACCAGGGTCCAAAGAGACCCAGTACTTC.

The chain recombines TRBV4-2 with TRBJ2-2; no clear D gene. Deletions cut 1 base from V and 3 bases from J, with 6 bases between. Germline CDR1 reads LGHNA; CDR2 reads YNFKEQ. The CDR3 length is 14 residues. The CDR3 sequence is CASSQVEDTGELFF. In nucleotides, the CDR3 is TGTGCCAGCAGCCAAGTAGAGGACACCGGGGAGCTGTTTTTT.

This clone was detected once. The rearrangement joins TRBV9 to TRBJ1-1; D is unresolved. Deletions cut 0 bases from V and 1 base from J, with 4 bases between. CDR1 is SGDLS, CDR2 YYNGEE, per germline. The CDR3 covers 13 residues. Here the CDR3 reads CASSVDANTEAFF. CDR3 nucleotide sequence: TGTGCCAGCAGCGTAGACGCGAACACTGAAGCTTTCTTT.

This chain connects TRBV28 to TRBJ2-5; 14 nucleotides align to TRBD2. The CDR3 loop spans 15 amino acids. J gave up 4 bases and V 3 bases, and 1 base lay outside the gene matches. The V gene's germline CDR1 is MDHEN and CDR2 SYDVKM. The DNA of the CDR3 is TGTGCCAGCAGTTTGGGACTAGCGGGAGCAGAGACCCAGTACTTC. Protein product: CASSLGLAGAETQYF. The full variable domain, with the rest looked up from reference TRBV28 and TRBJ2-5, is DVKVTQSSRYLVKRTGEKVFLECVQDMDHENMFWYRQDPGLGLRLIYFSYDVKMKEKGDIPEGYSVSREKKERFSLILESASTNQTSMYLCASSLGLAGAETQYFGPGTRLLVL.

The CDR3 region is CASSLSRTGTGGGEQYF. The CDR3, as DNA: TGCGCCAGCAGTCTTTCCAGAACCGGGACAGGGGGCGGTGAGCAGTACTTC. The V call is TRBV5-1, the J call TRBJ2-7; 12 nucleotides align to TRBD1. The V gene's germline CDR1 is SGHRS and CDR2 YFSETQ. The V gene end was trimmed by 5 bases and the J gene end by 7 bases; junction bases not matched to a gene: 16. The CDR3 consists of 17 residues. Full variable domain (outside the CDR3, taken from reference TRBV5-1 and TRBJ2-7): KAGVTQTPRYLIKTRGQQVTLSCSPISGHRSVSWYQQTPGQGLQFLFEYFSETQRNKGNFPGRFSGRQFSNSRSEMNVSTLELGDSALYLCASSLSRTGTGGGEQYFGPGTRLTVT.

The chain carries TRBV7-9 and TRBJ1-1; D may be TRBD1 (5 bases). The CDR3 runs 13 residues. V was cut by 1 base and J by 7 bases, with 10 bases left in between. CDR1 and CDR2 from the germline V gene are SEHNR and FQNEAQ (reference sequence). The CDR3 is CASSLVMDIEAFF. As DNA, the CDR3 is TGTGCCAGCAGCTTAGTAATGGACATTGAAGCTTTCTTT. Full variable domain (outside the CDR3, taken from reference TRBV7-9 and TRBJ1-1): DTGVSQNPRHKITKRGQNVTFRCDPISEHNRLYWYRQTLGQGPEFLTYFQNEAQLEKSRLLSDRFSAERPKGSFSTLEIQRTEQGDSAMYLCASSLVMDIEAFFGQGTRLTVV.

This chain links TRBV10-3 with TRBJ1-1; D ambiguous. V was trimmed by 10 bases and J by 3 bases, leaving 24 bases between them. The CDR3 has 16 amino acids. Germline CDR1 reads ENHRY; CDR2 reads SYGVKD. CDR3 loop: CATTLRAPPQDTEAFF. The CDR3 coding sequence is TGTGCCACAACACTCCGGGCCCCCCCTCAGGACACTGAAGCTTTCTTT.

The chain couples TRBV19 to TRBJ1-1; the D gene is possibly TRBD1 (6 bases). The V end lost 7 bases, the J end lost 11 bases, and 20 bases lay between the germline ends. CDR3 length: 13 amino acids. Germline V gene data show CDR1 as LNHDA and CDR2 as SQIVND (reference sequence). The CDR3 sequence is CASIIPIEGGAFF. CDR3 DNA: TGTGCCAGTATTATCCCAATAGAGGGGGGTGCTTTCTTT.